The rows below give T cell receptor beta chains drawn from one sample of a study of blood T cells in healthy people across ages. TCRdb fed the 5' RACE reads into MiXCR, producing one record per CDR3 protein. The data contain 910,000 or so distinct CDR3 sequences, just over 50% of them singletons. The specimen was blood. These receptors all stem from a woman aged 55-75 years in good health. The CDR3 runs from the conserved cysteine through the conserved F or W. A D gene is named only where the DNA matches it firmly. Size is omitted from some rows. Given values are once, few, many or a class for expanded clones.

.	TRBV12-3/TRBV12-4	.	TRBJ2-5	TGTGCCAGCAGCCCCCCGACTAGTACGCCTCAAGAGACCCAGTACTTC	CASSPPTSTPQETQYF
.	TRBV3-1	.	TRBJ2-7	TGTGCCAGCAGCCAACCGTTCTCGGAGCAGTACTTC	CASSQPFSEQYF
few	TRBV7-2	.	TRBJ2-5	TGTGCCAGCACCCCGATCGGTCCAGGGACCCAGTACTTC	CASTPIGPGTQYF
few	TRBV6-6	.	TRBJ2-5	TGTGCCAGCAGTTCACGGGCCGGGGGAGAGACCCAGTACTTC	CASSSRAGGETQYF
.	TRBV5-1	.	TRBJ2-3	TGCGCCAGCAGCTTGGCCACCCCCAGCTCCGGCACAGATACGCAGTATTTT	CASSLATPSSGTDTQYF
.	TRBV7-9	.	TRBJ2-1	TGTGCCAGCAGCAGCCCGGTAGCGGAGTCCTACAATGAGCAGTTCTTC	CASSSPVAESYNEQFF
.	TRBV6-2/TRBV6-3	TRBD2	TRBJ2-7	TGTGCCAGCAGAGAGGGCGGGGGAGTCTTCTACGAGCAGTACTTC	CASREGGGVFYEQYF
.	TRBV20-1	.	TRBJ1-2	TGCAGTGCTAGTCCCCGGGTGGGCTACACCTTC	CSASPRVGYTF
.	TRBV5-1	.	TRBJ1-4	TGCGCCAGCAGCTGGACAGTTCCAACTAATGAAAAACTGTTTTTT	CASSWTVPTNEKLFF
few	TRBV11-2	TRBD1	TRBJ2-5	TGTGCCAGCAGCTCCCAGGGGGTTCAGGAGACCCAGTACTTC	CASSSQGVQETQYF
.	TRBV28	.	TRBJ1-2	TGTGCCAGCAGAACCCCTGTTGACACCTGGTCTTGGGGCTACACCTTC	CASRTPVDTWSWGYTF
few	TRBV2	TRBD2	TRBJ2-3	TGTGCCAGCAGAGTAGCGGGGCACTCAGATACGCAGTATTTT	CASRVAGHSDTQYF
.	TRBV7-9	.	TRBJ2-7	TGTGCCAGCAACCAACTAGCCTCCTACGAGCAGTACTTC	CASNQLASYEQYF
few	TRBV10-3	TRBD2	TRBJ2-3	TGTGCCACTTTAGCGGGAGGAGCAGATACGCAGTATTTT	CATLAGGADTQYF
.	TRBV7-8	.	TRBJ2-4	TGTGCCAGCACTTCCCCCCGGGGAGAGCAGTACTTC	CASTSPRGEQYF
few	TRBV24-1	.	TRBJ2-5	TGTGCCACCAGTGCGGCAGATACTCTAAGTGGGACCCAGTACTTC	CATSAADTLSGTQYF
.	TRBV12-3/TRBV12-4	TRBD1	TRBJ2-7	TGTGCCAGCCAACCCCAAGGACAGGGATACGAGCAGTACTTC	CASQPQGQGYEQYF
many	TRBV29-1	TRBD1	TRBJ2-7	TGCAGCGTTGTACAGCAGCGGACAGGGGATAGCGAGCAGTACTTC	CSVVQQRTGDSEQYF
.	TRBV4-1	TRBD1	TRBJ2-4	TGCGCCAGCAGTATCCTAGGGGACAGAAAAAACATTCAGTACTTC	CASSILGDRKNIQYF
.	TRBV9	TRBD1	TRBJ2-7	TGTGCCAGCAGCGTAGGGTGGGCCAGGGGGATCTACGAGCAGTACTTC	CASSVGWARGIYEQYF
.	TRBV18	.	TRBJ2-5	TGTGCCAGCTCACCAGGGTCGACGAAACTGGGCCCTAAGTACTTC	CASSPGSTKLGPKYF
few	TRBV5-4	.	TRBJ2-7	TGTGCCAGCACCCGGGATTCTCCCTACGAGCAGTACTTC	CASTRDSPYEQYF
few	TRBV19	.	TRBJ2-5	TGTGCCAGCTCAACAGACAGTCAAGAGACCCAGTACTTC	CASSTDSQETQYF
few	TRBV7-2	TRBD1	TRBJ1-1	TGTGCCAGCAGCTCATCAGGGGGGACGAACACTGAAGCTTTCTTT	CASSSSGGTNTEAFF
.	TRBV12-3/TRBV12-4	TRBD2	TRBJ2-7	TGTGCCTCAAGGGGAGCGGGAGATCTCTACGAGCAGTACTTC	CASRGAGDLYEQYF
.	TRBV7-2	TRBD2	TRBJ2-5	TGTGCCAGCAGCCAGACTAGCGCGGAGGGGGAGACCCAGTACTTC	CASSQTSAEGETQYF
.	TRBV29-1	.	TRBJ2-7	TGCAGCGTTGATTTGGGGGTAGGGGTCTACGAGCAGTACTTC	CSVDLGVGVYEQYF
.	TRBV4-2	TRBD1	TRBJ2-7	TGTGCCAGCAGCTCTTGGACAGGTCTGGCCTACGAGCAGTACTTC	CASSSWTGLAYEQYF
.	TRBV2	.	TRBJ2-1	TGTGCCAGCAGTGAAGCTGGGACGTCCCTCGATGAGCAGTTCTTC	CASSEAGTSLDEQFF
.	TRBV6-5	TRBD2	TRBJ2-5	TGTGCCAGCTCAGTAGCGGGATACCAAGAGACCCAGTACTTC	CASSVAGYQETQYF
.	TRBV5-1	.	TRBJ2-1	TGCGCCAGCAGCTCGAACAGGGATTACAATGAGCAGTTCTTC	CASSSNRDYNEQFF
.	TRBV7-2	TRBD2	TRBJ2-1	TGTGCCAGCAGCTTAGGAATAGGCGGGAGCTTTGACAATGAGCAGTTCTTC	CASSLGIGGSFDNEQFF
.	TRBV7-2	.	TRBJ2-7	TGTGCCAGCAGCCCTAGCCGGACCCGGCGGAACGGTGAGCAGTACTTC	CASSPSRTRRNGEQYF
few	TRBV3-1	TRBD2	TRBJ2-5	TGTGCCAGCAGCCAAACAGCGACGGGACTAGCGACCCAAGAGACCCAGTACTTC	CASSQTATGLATQETQYF
many	TRBV6-6	.	TRBJ1-1	TGTGCCGGACTCAGGGATCCCATGAACACTGAAGCTTTCTTT	CAGLRDPMNTEAFF
many	TRBV5-1	.	TRBJ2-3	TGCGCCAGCAGCCCGAGGGGGGACACAGATACGCAGTATTTT	CASSPRGDTDTQYF
.	TRBV28	.	TRBJ2-2	TGTGCCAGCAGTTTAGGACCCAATTTCGGGGGGCATGCCGGGGAGCTGTTTTTT	CASSLGPNFGGHAGELFF
few	TRBV5-4	.	TRBJ2-3	TGTGCCAGCAGCATTGACAGTTCAGATACGCAGTATTTT	CASSIDSSDTQYF
.	TRBV12-3/TRBV12-4	.	TRBJ2-4	TGTGCCAGCAGTCCTAACCGGCAAAACATTCAGTACTTC	CASSPNRQNIQYF
.	TRBV30	.	TRBJ2-1	TGTGCCTGTGAACCGGGACTTAATGAGCAGTTCTTC	CACEPGLNEQFF
many	TRBV5-6	TRBD2	TRBJ2-1	TGTGCCAGCAGCGAGATAGCGGGAGGGCGAGAGCAGTTCTTC	CASSEIAGGREQFF